The sequence of this TCR beta chain was determined in a study of OX40 agonist ivuxolimab in advanced cancers. On the study more broadly: An anti-OX40 (CD134) antibody with agonistic activity, ivuxolimab, was administered to patients. Broader study findings: Among the lowest peripheral clonal expansion occurred in 0.1-3.0 mg/kg partial responders. There were also nonresponders showing low normalized T-cell clonal expansion.

This CDR3 is built from 15 residues. V shed 1 base and J shed 4 bases, with 13 bases lying between them. The germline V gene encodes CDR1 SEHNR and CDR2 FQNEAQ (reference sequence). At cycle 4 day 1, cycle 7 day 1, and baseline, blood was sampled. Assay: immunoSEQ multiplex PCR; the TCRdb copy retains only in-frame clones and omits some. Of tens of thousands of clones in the sample, 85% were seen once. For this clone: Its antigen is still unknown.

V gene TRBV7-9 combines with J gene TRBJ1-2; D unclear. The receptor was derived from an adult with an advanced solid tumor such as melanoma, head and neck, liver or kidney cancer. Sequenced material: CD4+ or CD8+ T cells sorted from blood, taken in a trial of the OX40 agonist ivuxolimab. The DNA for the CDR3 is TGTGCCAGCAGCTTAGGTTTCAAGGGTCCCTATGGCTACACCTTC. Protein sequence: CASSLGFKGPYGYTF.